This T cell receptor (beta chain) stems from a study of blood T cell repertoires in COVID-19. As for the study in general: The United States, Italy and Spain supplied acute and convalescent COVID-19 samples. In each case, the material was cDNA or gDNA derived from T cells, B-cell-depleted T cells, or PBMCs.

Study processing details: Estimation of nucleated cell counts relied on the amplification of reference gene primers. Profiled with immunoSEQ multiplex PCR; TCRdb holds only in-frame clones, not every one. The V and J calls and the clone size are those of that table, but D and trimming were determined from the DNA. The repertoire has around 130,000 clones, under 90% of them found once; the top ten carry about 12%. CDR1 and CDR2 from the germline V gene are SGHAT and FQNNGV. Unmatched junction bases numbered 10, after V lost 5 bases and J lost 8 bases. The CDR3 covers 14 residues. The chain is built from TRBV11-2 and TRBJ1-2; 8 positions agree with TRBD1. The sequence was collected from a woman in her sixties with acute or convalescent COVID-19. Sequencing used peripheral blood. The CDR3, as DNA: TGTGCCAGCAGCGGAAGACAGGGGATGGAAGGCTACACCTTC. Residues: CASSGRQGMEGYTF.